This passage covers 19 T cell receptor beta chains from one sample sequenced in a study of cytomegalovirus exposure and HLA in healthy donors. With 60 Vbeta and 13 Jbeta primers, the PCR was carried out. TCRdb's copy holds only in-frame clones and misses some; the assay was immunoSEQ multiplex PCR. Of approximately 40,000 clones listed, 66% were seen once; the top ten hold 18%. The sample consisted of PBMCs. The receptor source for this set is a man between 45 and 60 years old in good health and CMV-seropositive.

The rearrangement uses TRBV19 and TRBJ2-1, with D unresolved. V was shortened by 1 base and J by 6 bases, with 7 bases between the two germline ends. CDR1 is LNHDA, CDR2 SQIVND, per germline (reference sequence). The CDR3 covers 13 residues. The CDR3 reads CASSIAQLNEQFF. CDR3 sequence (DNA): TGTGCCAGTAGTATAGCTCAACTCAATGAGCAGTTCTTC.

V gene TRBV6-5 combines with J gene TRBJ1-2; no clear D gene. Germline-derived CDR1 and CDR2 are MNHEY and SVGAGI. The CDR3 sequence is 15 residues long. Trimming left V 0 bases short and J 4 bases short, with 12 bases between. The CDR3 here is CASSYSGSALYGYTF. The CDR3 DNA reads as TGTGCCAGCAGTTACTCGGGCAGTGCCCTCTATGGCTACACCTTC.

This clone turned up a few times. This chain links TRBV5-1 with TRBJ1-5; perhaps TRBD1 as D (5 bases). The germline CDR1 and CDR2 sequences are SGHRS and YFSETQ. The CDR3 consists of 15 residues. V was cut by 0 bases and J by 4 bases, with 11 bases left in between. CDR3 nucleotides: TGCGCCAGCAGCTTGGGCGACAGCGCTAATCAGCCCCAGCATTTT. This gives the protein CASSLGDSANQPQHF.

This sequence joins TRBV11-1 and TRBJ1-1, with D unclear. V lost 6 bases to trimming and J lost 5 bases, with 10 bases between them. The germline CDR1 and CDR2 sequences are SGHAT and FQDESV (reference sequence). This CDR3 is 12 amino acids long. CDR3 bases: TGTGCCAGCAGGGGGAGTAGTACTGAAGCTTTCTTT. This gives the protein CASRGSSTEAFF.

The V and J genes are TRBV5-6 and TRBJ1-5, with 12 nucleotides matching TRBD1. V was pared by 2 bases and J by 2 bases, with 8 bases of the junction left unmatched. The CDR3 covers 18 residues. Germline CDR1 SGHDT, CDR2 YYEEEE. The chain's CDR3 is CASSFGGTGGAGNQPQHF. The CDR3 bases are TGTGCCAGCAGCTTCGGCGGGACAGGGGGCGCGGGCAATCAGCCCCAGCATTTT. Full variable domain (remainder filled in from reference TRBV5-6 and TRBJ1-5): DAGVTQSPTHLIKTRGQQVTLRCSPKSGHDTVSWYQQALGQGPQFIFQYYEEEERQRGNFPDRFSGHQFPNYSSELNVNALLLGDSALYLCASSFGGTGGAGNQPQHFGDGTRLSIL.

This clone has only a few counts. V gene TRBV19 combines with J gene TRBJ1-5; D call uncertain. CDR1 and CDR2 (germline): LNHDA, SQIVND (reference sequence). The CDR3 has 11 amino acids. V was clipped by 4 bases and J by 6 bases, with 4 bases between them. CDR3 protein: CASSSGQPQHF. CDR3 in DNA: TGTGCCAGTAGTAGCGGTCAGCCCCAGCATTTT.

This clone showed up just once. The J gene is TRBJ1-2, the V gene TRBV7-2, with a possible D match to TRBD1 (6 bases). The germline V gene has CDR1 SGHTA and CDR2 FQGNSA. CDR3 length equals 13 residues. V shed 8 bases and J shed 4 bases, with 14 bases lying between them. CDR3: CASEQGPLYGYTF. CDR3 nucleotides: TGTGCCAGCGAACAGGGTCCCCTCTATGGCTACACCTTC.

This sequence joins TRBV7-9 and TRBJ2-5, with D tentatively TRBD2 (6 bases). The CDR3 is 11 amino acids. Per germline, CDR1 SEHNR and CDR2 FQNEAQ (reference sequence). V was trimmed by 4 bases and J by 7 bases, leaving 7 bases between them. CDR3 nucleotide sequence: TGTGCCAGCAGCTGGGGAGGGACCCAGTACTTC. Translating it yields CASSWGGTQYF.

This clone appeared once. The chain couples TRBV7-7 to TRBJ1-1, with 9 bases aligning to TRBD1. CDR1 is SSHAT, CDR2 FNYEAQ, per germline (reference sequence). The ends lost 9 bases at V and 5 bases at J; junction bases unmatched: 13. The CDR3 runs to 15 residues. The CDR3 DNA reads TGTGCCAGGGGTTTTTTGGGACAGGGTGCAACTGAAGCTTTCTTT. As protein: CARGFLGQGATEAFF.

V and J are TRBV19 and TRBJ1-3; 8 bases fit TRBD1. This CDR3 comprises 16 residues. Germline V gene data show CDR1 as LNHDA and CDR2 as SQIVND (reference sequence). V lost 7 bases, J lost 4 bases, and 12 bases stayed unmatched. The CDR3 here is CASTHFPDRAGNTIYF. CDR3 in DNA: TGTGCCAGTACCCATTTCCCGGACAGGGCCGGAAACACCATATATTTT.

V gene TRBV27 combines with J gene TRBJ2-7, with a tentative D call TRBD2 (6 bases). Looked up from germline, CDR1 is MNHEY and CDR2 is SMNVEV (reference sequence). This CDR3 spans 13 amino acids. Trimming stripped 2 bases from V and 2 bases from J, with 7 bases between. CDR3 amino acids: CASSLTGAYEQYF. The CDR3 nucleotides are TGTGCCAGCAGTTTAACGGGGGCCTACGAGCAGTACTTC.

The table lists this clone with a few counts. Written as DNA, the CDR3 is TGTGCCAGCAGCTTCCAGGGGGGAAATGAAAAACTGTTTTTT. It encodes CASSFQGGNEKLFF. The J gene is TRBJ1-4, the V gene TRBV9; 7 nucleotides align to TRBD1. The CDR3 spans 14 residues. Germline assignment: CDR1 SGDLS and CDR2 YYNGEE. V dropped 4 bases and J dropped 5; count of bases not matched to a gene: 5.

The chain links TRBV7-9 to TRBJ2-3; 8 bases fit TRBD2. The V segment lost 0 bases and the J segment 4 bases; nucleotides outside the gene matches: 0. The CDR3 sequence is 14 residues long. Germline CDR1 reads SEHNR; CDR2 reads FQNEAQ (reference sequence). The CDR3 nucleotides are TGTGCCAGCAGCTTAGCCGGGGGGGCAGATACGCAGTATTTT. Translated: CASSLAGGADTQYF. The entire variable domain, with the rest obtained from reference TRBV7-9 and TRBJ2-3, is as follows: DTGVSQNPRHKITKRGQNVTFRCDPISEHNRLYWYRQTLGQGPEFLTYFQNEAQLEKSRLLSDRFSAERPKGSFSTLEIQRTEQGDSAMYLCASSLAGGADTQYFGPGTRLTVL.

The V and J genes are TRBV18 and TRBJ1-4; TRBD1 aligns across 8 bases. CDR3 size: 14 residues. V trimming: 6 bases; J trimming: 5 bases; junction bases outside the gene matches: 5. Germline CDR1 is KGHSH and CDR2 is LQKENI. The chain's CDR3 is CASSFGTGNEKLFF. The CDR3 region has the DNA TGTGCCAGCTCCTTCGGGACAGGCAATGAAAAACTGTTTTTT. The entire variable domain, with the rest obtained from reference TRBV18 and TRBJ1-4, is as follows: NAGVMQNPRHLVRRRGQEARLRCSPMKGHSHVYWYRQLPEEGLKFMVYLQKENIIDESGMPKERFSAEFPKEGPSILRIQQVVRGDSAAYFCASSFGTGNEKLFFGSGTQLSVL.

The table lists this clone with a few counts. This rearrangement joins TRBV6-1 to TRBJ1-2; no reliable D call. V lost 0 bases and J lost 8, with 16 bases in between. Per the germline V gene, CDR1 is MNHNS and CDR2 is SASEGT. CDR3 length: 15 amino acids. CDR3 sequence: CASSEAKGVIDGYTF. The CDR3 nucleotides read TGTGCCAGCAGTGAAGCAAAGGGAGTGATTGACGGCTACACCTTC.

The chain links TRBV19 to TRBJ2-1, with D maybe TRBD1 (6 bases). The CDR3 loop spans 15 amino acids. Germline loops: CDR1 LNHDA, CDR2 SQIVND (reference sequence). V shed 1 base and J shed 4 bases, with 11 bases lying between them. CDR3 sequence (DNA): TGTGCCAGTAGTATAGGGTTTGGACAGTACAATGAGCAGTTCTTC. Its translation: CASSIGFGQYNEQFF.

The gene calls are TRBV4-2 and TRBJ2-5, with 8 bases lining up with TRBD2. This CDR3 comprises 19 residues. The germline gives CDR1 LGHNA, CDR2 YNFKEQ. With V trimmed by 0 bases and J by 5 bases, 17 bases remained unmatched. For the CDR3, the DNA is TGTGCCAGCAGCCAAGACGGGAGGGGGGGCGGAAGCCCTTTGGAGACCCAGTACTTC. Protein sequence: CASSQDGRGGGSPLETQYF.

The chain is built from TRBV6-6 and TRBJ1-5; 8 nucleotides match TRBD1. This CDR3 has 14 residues. The trim removed 5 bases at V and 2 bases at J, leaving 2 bases unmatched. CDR1 and CDR2 from the germline V gene are MNHNY and SVGAGI (reference sequence). The CDR3 DNA reads TGTGCCAGCAGTGGGGGACAGGGCAATCAGCCCCAGCATTTT. This gives the protein CASSGGQGNQPQHF.

This clone came up a few times. J is TRBJ1-2 and V is TRBV29-1; 7 nucleotides line up with TRBD1. The ends lost 7 bases at V and 2 bases at J; junction bases unmatched: 1. This CDR3 region has 11 residues. From germline, CDR1 is SQVTM and CDR2 ANQGSEA. CDR3 coding DNA: TGCAGCGGGGGACAGAACTATGGCTACACCTTC. This translates into CSGGQNYGYTF.